The T cell receptor beta chain under discussion was sequenced for a study of memory CD4+ T cells and cytomegalovirus serostatus. In the authors' workflow: Out-of-frame sequences were removed, leaving 2,000,000 or so distinct TCRbeta sequences. TCRdb keeps only in-frame clones here, not all; method: immunoSEQ multiplex PCR. The D gene and trimming were derived from the DNA, and the V and J assignments and clone size from that table. Counted here are tens of thousands of clones, approximately 78% occurring once; the ten biggest clones make up over 0.7%. This clone turned up a few times. The ends were cut back, 0 bases at V and 7 bases at J, with 6 bases in the middle. The germline V gene encodes CDR1 GTSNPN and CDR2 SVGIG (reference sequence). The CDR3 loop spans 11 amino acids. The sort gate was single viable CD3+CD4+CD8-CD45RO+ cells for memory CD4+ T cells.

V and J are TRBV30 and TRBJ1-2; D unclear. The clonotype comes from an adult in good health and CMV-seronegative. Sequencing was done on a sample of memory CD4+ T cells from blood. The CDR3 bases are TGTGCCTGGAGTGTGCGGAGTGGCTACACCTTC. It specifies CAWSVRSGYTF.